The 19 T cell receptor beta chains listed next were all sequenced from one sample in a study of T cell responses to AZD1222 COVID-19 vaccine. Assay: immunoSEQ multiplex PCR; the TCRdb copy retains only in-frame clones and omits some. The data contain 180,000 or so clones, more than 75% of them singletons. The sequencing used peripheral blood, collected 28 days after the second AZD1222 dose. All receptors come from an adult who received the AZD1222 COVID-19 vaccine.

The rearrangement joins TRBV27 to TRBJ2-7; D possibly corresponds to TRBD1 (6 bases). Trimming took 4 bases from V and 2 from J, leaving 9 bases between them. Looked up from germline, CDR1 is MNHEY and CDR2 is SMNVEV (reference sequence). CDR3 size: 13 residues. DNA for the CDR3: TGTGCCAGCAGTTGGGACAAGGCCTACGAGCAGTACTTC. Its protein is CASSWDKAYEQYF.

The chain combines TRBV27 with TRBJ1-2, with 9 positions matching TRBD1. The CDR3 extends over 15 amino acids. V shed 3 bases and J 6 bases; nucleotides not matched to a gene: 8. Germline V gene data show CDR1 as MNHEY and CDR2 as SMNVEV (reference sequence). CDR3 residues: CASSFLGQGMHGYTF. In DNA, the CDR3 is TGTGCCAGCAGTTTCCTGGGACAGGGAATGCATGGCTACACCTTC.

The chain carries TRBV21-1 and TRBJ2-3; the tabulated D call, TRBD2, remains unverified against the DNA. TRBV21-1 is flagged as a pseudogene. The CDR3 has 16 amino acids. Here the CDR3 reads CASSTSRIIGTDTQYF. CDR3 nucleotides: TGTGCCAGCAGCACGAGTCGCATCATCGGGACAGATACGCAGTATTTT.

This clone was detected once. V is TRBV7-2 and J is TRBJ2-5; the D is unclear. The CDR3 has 13 amino acids. Trimming left V 2 bases short and J 5 bases short, with 9 bases between. CDR1 and CDR2 from the germline V gene are SGHTA and FQGNSA. The CDR3 spells CASSLQHAETQYF. Written as DNA, the CDR3 is TGTGCCAGCAGCTTACAACATGCGGAGACCCAGTACTTC.

The genes are TRBV9 and TRBJ2-7; D perhaps matches TRBD2 (9 bases). The CDR3 is made up of 15 amino acids. V dropped 4 bases and J dropped 6 bases, with 20 bases sitting between them. Per the germline V gene, CDR1 is SGDLS and CDR2 is YYNGEE. In nucleotides, the CDR3 is TGTGCCAGCAGCTCAGGGGGCGGGAGGGCCGGCGAGCAGTACTTC. Amino acids: CASSSGGGRAGEQYF.

This clone was seen only once. V usage is TRBV14 and J usage is TRBJ1-6; D unresolved. Trimming cost V 0 bases and J 10 bases, with 13 bases left between them. The germline CDR1 and CDR2 sequences are SGHDN and FVKESK. This CDR3 region has 15 residues. CDR3 residues: CASSQDRGMNSPLHF. The CDR3 DNA sequence: TGTGCCAGCAGCCAAGATCGGGGTATGAACTCACCCCTCCACTTT.

The V call is TRBV10-3, the J call TRBJ2-7, with a tentative D call TRBD1 (6 bases). The germline gives CDR1 ENHRY, CDR2 SYGVKD. CDR3 size: 14 residues. V was shortened by 3 bases and J by 3 bases, with 12 bases between the two germline ends. The CDR3 DNA reads as TGTGCCATCAGTGATCAACAGGGTCACTACGAGCAGTACTTC. Translation gives CAISDQQGHYEQYF.

The count of this clone is one. The gene calls are TRBV6-5 and TRBJ2-3, with 12 bases matching TRBD2. CDR1 MNHEY and CDR2 SVGAGI come from the germline V gene. Losses at the gene ends were 9 bases for V and 8 bases for J; bases not matched to a gene: 9. This CDR3 has 14 residues. The DNA of the CDR3 is TGTGCCAGTCGACTAGCGGGGGAGCCAGGTACGCAGTATTTT. Its protein is CASRLAGEPGTQYF.

This clone was detected once. This chain uses TRBV27 with TRBJ2-7, with 8 bases that match TRBD1. The CDR3 length is 14 residues. V shed 5 bases, J shed 6 bases, and the junction held 9 bases outside the gene matches. Germline CDR1 MNHEY, CDR2 SMNVEV (reference sequence). For the CDR3, the DNA is TGTGCCAGCAGTCCAGGGACAGGACTGGGCGAGCAGTACTTC. As protein: CASSPGTGLGEQYF.

This rearrangement joins TRBV10-3 to TRBJ2-1, with 10 positions matching TRBD2. CDR1 and CDR2 from the germline V gene are ENHRY and SYGVKD. The V and J ends lost 3 bases and 9 bases, in that order; junction bases with no gene match: 5. There are 14 residues in the CDR3. The DNA for the CDR3 is TGTGCCATCAGTGATGAACTAGCGGGAAGTGAGCAGTTCTTC. Its translation: CAISDELAGSEQFF.

The CDR3: CSVANRAGYEQYF. In DNA form, the CDR3 reads TGCAGCGTTGCCAACAGGGCTGGATACGAGCAGTACTTC. The chain links TRBV29-1 to TRBJ2-7; TRBD1 is a possible D gene (6 bases). Trimming pared 4 bases from V and 4 bases from J, leaving 14 bases between. This CDR3 has 13 amino acids. Germline CDR1 SQVTM, CDR2 ANQGSEA.

CDR3 DNA: TGTGCCATCAGCCCCGACAGGGGGGCTTACAATGAGCAGTTCTTC. This gives the protein CAISPDRGAYNEQFF. This sequence joins TRBV10-3 and TRBJ2-1; the match to TRBD1 covers 9 bases. Germline CDR1 and CDR2: ENHRY and SYGVKD. The CDR3 loop spans 15 amino acids. Trimming removed 6 bases from V and 4 bases from J; junction bases left unmatched: 7.

Turning to this clone: This same CDR3 is encoded by further DNA sequences in the sample. The V call is TRBV19, the J call TRBJ2-3; D may match TRBD1 or TRBD2 (6 bases each). The CDR3 has 15 residues. Germline CDR1 and CDR2: LNHDA and SQIVND (reference sequence). The germline V and J ends were trimmed by 3 bases and 0 bases, with 10 bases remaining between them. CDR3 sequence (DNA): TGTGCCAGTAGTATTCCGGGGGCAAGCACAGATACGCAGTATTTT. It codes for CASSIPGASTDTQYF.

The rearrangement uses TRBV24-1 and TRBJ1-3; 10 nucleotides align to TRBD1. This CDR3 region has 16 residues. The V gene end was trimmed by 4 bases and the J gene end by 2 bases; junction bases not matched to a gene: 4. Germline CDR1 reads KGHDR; CDR2 reads SFDVKD. The CDR3 DNA reads as TGTGCCACCAGTGACGAAGGGACAGGGGCTGGAAACACCATATATTTT. Encoded protein: CATSDEGTGAGNTIYF.

The V and J genes are TRBV7-8 and TRBJ1-3; D not resolved. CDR3 length: 13 residues. The V gene's germline CDR1 is SGHVS and CDR2 FQNEAQ. V dropped 4 bases and J dropped 0 bases, with 4 bases sitting between them. The CDR3 here is CASSSYSGNTIYF. The CDR3, as DNA: TGTGCCAGCAGCTCTTACTCTGGAAACACCATATATTTT.

The chain carries TRBV6-5 and TRBJ2-7; 9 positions agree with TRBD1. The CDR3 covers 14 residues. V lost 6 bases and J lost 5; bases outside the gene matches: 8. Germline V gives CDR1 MNHEY, CDR2 SVGAGI. The chain's CDR3 is CASRLDRGGDEQYF. CDR3 nucleotides: TGTGCCAGCAGACTTGACAGGGGGGGTGACGAGCAGTACTTC.

This clone was detected once. The chain carries TRBV3-1 (or the pseudogene TRBV3-2) and TRBJ2-1, with 9 positions matching TRBD2. V trimming: 1 base; J trimming: 8 bases; junction bases outside the gene matches: 12. CDR3 length: 17 residues. From germline, CDR1 is LGHDT and CDR2 YNNKEL (reference sequence). This CDR3 is CASSQGGAGGFSDEQFF. CDR3 sequence (DNA): TGTGCCAGCAGCCAAGGTGGCGCGGGAGGGTTCTCCGATGAGCAGTTCTTC.

This clone was seen just once. The V call is TRBV19, the J call TRBJ2-6; no firm D call. V was cut by 5 bases and J by 0 bases, with 8 bases left in between. The CDR3 totals 15 residues. Germline CDR1 LNHDA, CDR2 SQIVND (reference sequence). Written as DNA, the CDR3 is TGTGCCAGTAGTGGTTTTCACTCTGGGGCCAACGTCCTGACTTTC. Amino acids: CASSGFHSGANVLTF.

Regarding this clone: Within the sample, other DNA sequences also encode this same CDR3. This chain uses TRBV7-2 with TRBJ1-3, with D unclear. The V and J ends lost 0 bases and 0 bases respectively, with 3 bases between them. Germline V gives CDR1 SGHTA, CDR2 FQGNSA. This CDR3 is built from 14 residues. The CDR3 loop reads CASSLASSGNTIYF. DNA for the CDR3: TGTGCCAGCAGCTTAGCATCCTCTGGAAACACCATATATTTT.